This record concerns one T cell receptor (beta chain) sequence. The entry originates in a study of blood T cell repertoires in COVID-19. Background on the study: Collection of acute and convalescent COVID-19 samples took place in the United States, Italy and Spain. T cells, B-cell-depleted T cells, or PBMCs supplied cDNA or gDNA.

Authors' methods: Amplification from reference gene primers served as the basis for estimated nucleated cell counts. Here immunoSEQ multiplex PCR was the method, and the copy in TCRdb shows in-frame clones only, minus some. The V and J calls and clone size come from that table; D and trimming were worked out from the DNA. Among fewer than 300,000 clones listed, 88% were seen once. The CDR3 loop spans 14 amino acids. V shed 8 bases and J 3 bases; nucleotides not matched to a gene: 3. The germline V gene has CDR1 LNHDA and CDR2 SQIVND (reference sequence). V is TRBV19 and J is TRBJ2-7; 14 nucleotides agree with TRBD2. Sequencing was performed on peripheral blood. The clonotype was recovered from a man between 18 and 35 years old with active or convalescent COVID-19. The CDR3 is CASGTSGGFYEQYF. CDR3 DNA: TGTGCCAGTGGGACTAGCGGGGGTTTCTACGAGCAGTACTTC.